The rows below give T cell receptor beta chains drawn from one sample of a study of shared clonotypes between healthy human individuals. The data were produced by immunoSEQ multiplex PCR, yet TCRdb's version contains in-frame clones alone and is incomplete. The sample holds approximately 740,000 clones; almost 95% are singletons and the top ten take under 30%. Sequenced sample: naive CD8+ T cells sorted from blood. Every receptor here comes from a man aged 30 to 45 in good health. CDR3s include the opening cysteine and the closing phenylalanine or tryptophan. The order of the fields is J gene, V gene, D gene, clone size, CDR3 DNA, CDR3 protein. The D gene is left open where the match is weak. Size tells how often a clone was seen (once, few, many) or the class of an expanded clone, and some rows leave it out.

TRBJ2-3,TRBV13,TRBD2,NA,TGTGCCAGCAGCTTAGGCCTAGGGCTAGCGGGCGGCACAGATACGCAGTATTTT,CASSLGLGLAGGTDTQYF
TRBJ1-3,TRBV9,NA,NA,TGTGCCAGCAGCGCTGACCGGGTTGGCTCTGGAAACACCATATATTTT,CASSADRVGSGNTIYF
TRBJ1-2,TRBV27,NA,NA,TGTGCCAGCAGCTCGCTCGGGACACAACATGGCTACACCTTC,CASSSLGTQHGYTF
TRBJ2-1,TRBV6-5,TRBD2,NA,TGTGCCAGCAGTTTTCACATAAATAGCGGGGACAATGAGCAGTTCTTC,CASSFHINSGDNEQFF
TRBJ2-7,TRBV27,NA,NA,TGTGCCAGCAGCAAGACGGCTTTGGCCTCCTACGAGCAGTACTTC,CASSKTALASYEQYF
TRBJ2-3,TRBV5-6,NA,NA,TGTGCCAGCAGCTCGTGGGACCCAGATACGCAGTATTTT,CASSSWDPDTQYF
TRBJ2-7,TRBV9,NA,NA,TGTGCCAGCAGCGTAGTTTCGGGGGACGAGCAGTACTTC,CASSVVSGDEQYF
TRBJ2-7,TRBV29-1,NA,NA,TGCAGCCGACAGGCGACTTACAGCGAGCAGTACTTC,CSRQATYSEQYF
TRBJ2-7,TRBV4-1,TRBD2,NA,TGCGCCAGCAGCCAAGGTGGGGGGGGAGCCGAGCAGTACTTC,CASSQGGGGAEQYF
TRBJ2-7,TRBV7-9,TRBD2,NA,TGTGCCAGCAGCTTAGGGACTAGCGGGGCCCACGAGCAGTACTTC,CASSLGTSGAHEQYF
TRBJ2-7,TRBV6-5,TRBD1,NA,TGTGCCAGCAGCCTATGGACAGGGGGCTCCTACGAGCAGTACTTC,CASSLWTGGSYEQYF
TRBJ2-5,TRBV9,TRBD1,NA,TGTGCCAGCAGCGTCGGGACAGGCGCGACACAAGAGACCCAGTACTTC,CASSVGTGATQETQYF
TRBJ2-3,TRBV28,NA,NA,TGTGCCAGCAGTATAGACAGCCTCGGGGGCACAGATACGCAGTATTTT,CASSIDSLGGTDTQYF
TRBJ1-1,TRBV18,NA,few,TGTGCCAGCTCACCACGCACAGGTGAAGCTTTCTTT,CASSPRTGEAFF
TRBJ2-5,TRBV27,TRBD1,NA,TGTGCCAGCAGTTTGTTGGGGACAGAAGAGACCCAGTACTTC,CASSLLGTEETQYF
TRBJ2-2,TRBV7-9,NA,NA,TGTGCCAGCAGCTTGGCGGGCACCGGGGAGCTGTTTTTT,CASSLAGTGELFF
TRBJ2-5,TRBV28,NA,NA,TGTGCCAGCAGTGACCGGGACCGGGCCGAGACCCAGTACTTC,CASSDRDRAETQYF
TRBJ2-1,TRBV6-5,NA,NA,TGTGCCAGCAGTTACTCCGACTTGAATGAGCAGTTCTTC,CASSYSDLNEQFF
TRBJ1-1,TRBV7-3,NA,NA,TGTGCCAGCAGCTTACTGGGGAACACTGAAGCTTTCTTT,CASSLLGNTEAFF
TRBJ2-3,TRBV16,TRBD2,NA,TGTGCCAGCAGCCAATCAGTACTAGCGGGACCTAGCACAGATACGCAGTATTTT,CASSQSVLAGPSTDTQYF
TRBJ2-3,TRBV13,NA,NA,TGTGCCAGCAGCTTTGGGTTTACCCCCACAGATACGCAGTATTTT,CASSFGFTPTDTQYF
TRBJ2-7,TRBV2,NA,NA,TGTGCCAGCAGTGAAGCCTATGAGGGTGTTGAAACCTACGAGCAGTACTTC,CASSEAYEGVETYEQYF
TRBJ2-5,TRBV2,TRBD1,NA,TGTGCCAGCAGTGACATCCTGACAGGGGTGGAGACCCAGTACTTC,CASSDILTGVETQYF
TRBJ1-5,TRBV5-6,NA,NA,TGTGCCAGCAGCTTCCGGGGGCAGCAGCCCCAGCATTTT,CASSFRGQQPQHF
TRBJ2-7,TRBV11-2,NA,NA,TGTGCCAGCAGCTTATCAGTCTCCTACGAGCAGTACTTC,CASSLSVSYEQYF
TRBJ2-1,TRBV27,TRBD2,NA,TGTGCCAGCAAGACTCTGCGGGGAGGGCTAAACAATGAGCAGTTCTTC,CASKTLRGGLNNEQFF
TRBJ1-5,TRBV6-6,NA,NA,TGTGCCAGCAGTTATGGCGCTCAGCCCCAGCATTTT,CASSYGAQPQHF